The TCR beta chain described here comes from a study of blood T cell repertoires in COVID-19. Authors' analysis steps: For nucleated cells, counts were estimated from reference gene primer amplification. Using immunoSEQ multiplex PCR, the repertoire was profiled, and TCRdb retains in-frame clones only, with some absent. V, J and clone size are taken as reported in that table, and D and trimming were inferred from the DNA itself. Of 31,000 or so clones in the sample, around 91% were seen once. Germline CDR1 SGHNT, CDR2 YENEEA. Trimming removed 6 bases at V and 1 base at J, with 15 bases between. The CDR3 sequence is 15 residues long. This clone was detected once.

This sequence joins TRBV11-3 and TRBJ1-1; the D gene is possibly TRBD1 (6 bases). This TCR derives from a man between 60 and 75 years old with active COVID-19. Sequencing used peripheral blood. This CDR3 reads CASRPAGQTNTEAFF. CDR3 in DNA: TGTGCCAGCAGGCCGGCCGGACAGACGAACACTGAAGCTTTCTTT.